Below are 27 T cell receptor beta chains sequenced from a single sample in a study of T cell responses to AZD1222 COVID-19 vaccine. The repertoire was sequenced with immunoSEQ multiplex PCR; TCRdb's copy has only in-frame clones and lacks some. The sample has around 250,000 clones, approximately 93% seen once. The material sequenced was peripheral blood, taken on day 0 of AZD1222 vaccination. The receptors stem from an adult in good health.

CDR3 nucleotides: TGTGCCAGCAGCTTGGGGTCCGTTTCCACCTACGAGCAGTACTTC. Residues: CASSLGSVSTYEQYF. The chain recombines TRBV5-5 with TRBJ2-7; the D is unclear. Germline V gene data show CDR1 as SGHKS and CDR2 as YYEKEE (reference sequence). CDR3 size: 15 residues. Trimming removed 0 bases from V and 2 bases from J, with 12 bases in between.

This chain uses TRBV28 with TRBJ2-7; TRBD2 matches at 8 bases. This CDR3 region has 14 residues. The germline V gene has CDR1 MDHEN and CDR2 SYDVKM. The ends lost 5 bases at V and 2 bases at J; junction bases unmatched: 5. CDR3 coding DNA: TGTGCCAGCAGTCTAGCGGGCCGCCCCTACGAGCAGTACTTC. It translates to CASSLAGRPYEQYF. Together with reference TRBV28 and TRBJ2-7, the CDR3 gives the full variable domain: DVKVTQSSRYLVKRTGEKVFLECVQDMDHENMFWYRQDPGLGLRLIYFSYDVKMKEKGDIPEGYSVSREKKERFSLILESASTNQTSMYLCASSLAGRPYEQYFGPGTRLTVT.

V usage is TRBV10-3 and J usage is TRBJ2-5; D remains unclear. The CDR3 has 15 amino acids. The germline V gene encodes CDR1 ENHRY and CDR2 SYGVKD. V dropped 3 bases and J dropped 5 bases, with 16 bases sitting between them. CDR3 in amino acids: CAISEVAISVETQYF. The CDR3 bases are TGTGCCATCAGTGAAGTGGCCATCTCCGTGGAGACCCAGTACTTC.

The genes are TRBV5-1 and TRBJ2-7, with a possible D match to TRBD1 (5 bases). The CDR3 totals 14 residues. Per the germline V gene, CDR1 is SGHRS and CDR2 is YFSETQ. V lost 3 bases and J lost 5, with 15 bases in between. CDR3 nucleotide sequence: TGCGCCAGCAGCTCCTCCCCAGGCAGGGACGAGCAGTACTTC. Translating gives CASSSSPGRDEQYF.

The chain carries TRBV5-1 and TRBJ2-5; 12 nucleotides align to TRBD2. Germline V CDR1 and CDR2: SGHRS, YFSETQ. CDR3 length: 16 residues. V shed 4 bases and J 3 bases; nucleotides not matched to a gene: 7. The CDR3 sequence: CASSPLTSGRKETQYF. In DNA form, the CDR3 reads TGCGCCAGCAGCCCGCTGACTAGCGGGAGAAAAGAGACCCAGTACTTC.

V is TRBV9 and J is TRBJ1-4, with 7 bases fitting TRBD1. After removal of 2 bases from V and 4 bases from J, the junction contained 14 bases not matched to a gene. CDR1 and CDR2 from the germline V gene are SGDLS and YYNGEE. The CDR3 length is 18 residues. CDR3 nucleotides: TGTGCCAGCAGCGTCGAGCCCTGGACAGGCTTGGGTAATGAAAAACTGTTTTTT. Protein product: CASSVEPWTGLGNEKLFF.

The chain employs TRBV5-1 and TRBJ2-5; 8 bases are shared with TRBD2. The V gene end was trimmed by 4 bases and the J gene end by 0 bases; junction bases not matched to a gene: 8. CDR3 size: 16 residues. CDR1 and CDR2 (germline): SGHRS, YFSETQ. The CDR3 DNA reads TGCGCCAGCAGCACCAGCAGCGGGGGTAACCAAGAGACCCAGTACTTC. Its protein is CASSTSSGGNQETQYF.

The rearrangement uses TRBV19 and TRBJ1-4; D not certain. Trimming took 1 base from V and 0 from J, leaving 6 bases between them. Germline V lookup: CDR1 LNHDA, CDR2 SQIVND (reference sequence). The CDR3 extends over 15 amino acids. The CDR3 bases are TGTGCCAGTAGTATAGCGCGCCCAACTAATGAAAAACTGTTTTTT. As protein: CASSIARPTNEKLFF.

As to this clone: A junction end diverges from the germline sequence, so it may reflect a read error. The chain recombines TRBV5-1 with TRBJ1-6, with a weak D call TRBD1 (5 bases). The CDR3 is 15 residues long. Looked up from germline, CDR1 is SGHRS and CDR2 is YFSETQ. The CDR3 DNA follows: TGCGCCAGCAGTTTGGGGCGGCAGATTAATTCACCCCTCCACTTT. This codes for CASSLGRQINSPLHF.

This chain links TRBV18 with TRBJ2-2; D is unclear. The CDR3 is 14 residues long. V lost 5 bases, J lost 5 bases, and 12 bases lay in between. The germline V gene has CDR1 KGHSH and CDR2 LQKENI. For the CDR3, the DNA is TGTGCCAGCTCATTCCGGGCCGTTACCGGGGAGCTGTTTTTT. Protein sequence: CASSFRAVTGELFF.

This chain joins TRBV5-4 and TRBJ2-1; TRBD2 aligns across 12 bases. Germline V lookup: CDR1 SGHNT, CDR2 YYREEE (reference sequence). This CDR3 is 16 amino acids long. V was clipped by 2 bases and J by 10 bases; unmatched bases: 10. DNA for the CDR3: TGTGCCAGCAGCTTCTCTACTAGCGGGAGGAGAGGGGAGCAGTTCTTC. Translating gives CASSFSTSGRRGEQFF.

The rearrangement links TRBV10-1 to TRBJ2-7; a possible D gene is TRBD2 (5 bases). V shed 6 bases and J shed 2 bases, with 11 bases lying between them. This CDR3 is 13 amino acids long. Germline V gene data show CDR1 as WNHNN and CDR2 as SYGVQD (reference sequence). CDR3 in amino acids: CASSSEGTYEQYF. CDR3 DNA: TGCGCCAGCAGCTCCGAGGGAACCTACGAGCAGTACTTC.

The chain uses TRBV5-1 and TRBJ2-7; 12 bases are a match to TRBD2. V lost 0 bases, J lost 4 bases, and 2 bases stayed unmatched. The CDR3 is made up of 15 amino acids. Germline lookup yields CDR1 SGHRS and CDR2 YFSETQ. The CDR3 protein is CASSLALAGGYEQYF. CDR3 bases: TGCGCCAGCAGCTTGGCCCTAGCGGGAGGGTACGAGCAGTACTTC.

This chain links TRBV7-9 with TRBJ1-5; the D gene is possibly TRBD1 (5 bases). Germline CDR1 SEHNR, CDR2 FQNEAQ (reference sequence). V gave up 3 bases and J gave up 6 bases, with 9 bases separating them. There are 13 residues in the CDR3. CDR3 region: CASSFVGGQPQHF. CDR3 bases: TGTGCCAGCAGCTTCGTCGGGGGTCAGCCCCAGCATTTT.

V and J are TRBV11-2 and TRBJ1-2, with TRBD1 identical over 12 bases. This CDR3 spans 18 amino acids. V dropped 4 bases and J dropped 7; count of bases not matched to a gene: 16. CDR1 and CDR2 (germline): SGHAT, FQNNGV. The CDR3 sequence: CASSSIRDRGPFSFGYTF. The CDR3 region has the DNA TGTGCCAGCAGCTCGATCCGGGACAGGGGGCCGTTTAGCTTTGGCTACACCTTC.

The chain couples TRBV27 to TRBJ2-7; TRBD2 is a possible D gene (6 bases). CDR3 length: 14 amino acids. Deletions cut 6 bases from V and 2 bases from J, with 14 bases between. In germline, CDR1 is MNHEY, CDR2 SMNVEV (reference sequence). In DNA, the CDR3 is TGTGCCAGCAGCCCAAGGAGGGGTACCTACGAGCAGTACTTC. Translation: CASSPRRGTYEQYF.

The chain has TRBV27 and TRBJ1-4, with D unclear. The CDR3 loop spans 14 amino acids. CDR1 is MNHEY and CDR2 is SMNVEV in the germline V gene (reference sequence). V was shortened by 5 bases and J by 3 bases, with 10 bases between the two germline ends. The CDR3 region is CASSKWASNEKLFF. As DNA, the CDR3 is TGTGCCAGCAGTAAGTGGGCATCTAATGAAAAACTGTTTTTT.

The chain uses TRBV14 and TRBJ2-3; possible D gene TRBD2, 5 bases. This CDR3 has 15 residues. Trimming cost V 0 bases and J 4 bases, with 11 bases left between them. The germline gives CDR1 SGHDN, CDR2 FVKESK. CDR3 sequence: CASSQELVVADTQYF. In DNA form, the CDR3 reads TGTGCCAGCAGCCAAGAACTAGTTGTGGCAGATACGCAGTATTTT.

V and J are TRBV12-3 or TRBV12-4 and TRBJ2-5; no clear D. The V end was cut by 4 bases, the J end by 5 bases, with 8 bases between. CDR3 length equals 12 residues. The CDR3 DNA reads as TGTGCCAGCAGTTCAAGTCTGGAGACCCAGTACTTC. It is translated as CASSSSLETQYF.

The V call is TRBV7-2, the J call TRBJ2-1, with 10 bases that match TRBD2. From germline, CDR1 is SGHTA and CDR2 FQGNSA. The CDR3 spans 15 residues. J gave up 8 bases and V 4 bases, and 8 bases lay outside the gene matches. In nucleotides, the CDR3 is TGTGCCAGCAGCTCTATAGCGGGAGGCCCCCATGAGCAGTTCTTC. This translates into CASSSIAGGPHEQFF.

The J gene is TRBJ1-4, the V gene TRBV19; the D gene is possibly TRBD1 (5 bases). Germline CDR1 is LNHDA and CDR2 is SQIVND (reference sequence). Trimming took off 8 bases at V and 5 bases at J, with 12 bases between the two ends. The CDR3 totals 13 residues. CDR3 nucleotide sequence: TGTGCCAGTGGGGGGAGGCCGAATGAAAAACTGTTTTTT. Protein: CASGGRPNEKLFF.

V is TRBV28 and J is TRBJ1-5; D gene unclear. This CDR3 region has 17 residues. The germline V gene encodes CDR1 MDHEN and CDR2 SYDVKM. Trimming took 2 bases from V and 3 from J, leaving 17 bases between them. CDR3 amino acids: CASSLTGLININQPQHF. DNA for the CDR3: TGTGCCAGCAGTTTAACGGGCTTAATCAACATCAATCAGCCCCAGCATTTT.

The rearrangement joins TRBV19 to TRBJ1-1, with D possibly being TRBD1 (6 bases). The V and J ends lost 6 bases and 3 bases respectively, with 8 bases between them. This CDR3 comprises 12 residues. Germline V gene lookup returns CDR1 LNHDA and CDR2 SQIVND (reference sequence). CDR3 sequence: CASSTGYTEAFF. In DNA form, the CDR3 reads TGTGCCAGTAGCACAGGGTACACTGAAGCTTTCTTT. Variable domain in full (rest from reference TRBV19 and TRBJ1-1): DGGITQSPKYLFRKEGQNVTLSCEQNLNHDAMYWYRQDPGQGLRLIYYSQIVNDFQKGDIAEGYSVSREKKESFPLTVTSAQKNPTAFYLCASSTGYTEAFFGQGTRLTVV.

J is TRBJ1-5 and V is TRBV3-1 (or the pseudogene TRBV3-2), with a possible D match to TRBD1 (5 bases). The CDR3 runs to 15 residues. Germline CDR1 and CDR2: LGHDT and YNNKEL (reference sequence). V was cut by 2 bases and J by 2 bases, with 10 bases left in between. The CDR3 sequence: CASSQRGERNQPQHF. For the CDR3, the DNA is TGTGCCAGCAGCCAACGAGGGGAACGCAATCAGCCCCAGCATTTT.

The rearrangement joins TRBV4-3 to TRBJ2-1; TRBD2 agrees at 13 bases. CDR3 length equals 15 residues. Losses at the gene ends were 6 bases for V and 8 bases for J; bases not matched to a gene: 7. CDR1 is LGHNA and CDR2 is YSLEER in the germline V gene. The CDR3 spells CASSELAGGGDEQFF. Here the CDR3 DNA reads TGCGCCAGCAGTGAACTAGCGGGAGGGGGGGATGAGCAGTTCTTC.

The chain uses TRBV19 and TRBJ2-7; maybe TRBD1 (5 bases). CDR1 and CDR2 from the germline V gene are LNHDA and SQIVND (reference sequence). The CDR3 length is 15 residues. V shed 3 bases and J shed 2 bases, with 14 bases lying between them. The CDR3 DNA sequence: TGTGCCAGTAGTATTTCAGGGCAGTACACCTACGAGCAGTACTTC. This sequence encodes CASSISGQYTYEQYF.

The chain combines TRBV30 with TRBJ1-1; D remains ambiguous. The CDR3 totals 14 residues. Trimming took 0 bases from V and 2 from J, leaving 10 bases between them. Germline V CDR1 and CDR2: GTSNPN, SVGIG (reference sequence). CDR3 sequence: CAWSVFDFNTEAFF. As DNA, the CDR3 is TGTGCCTGGAGTGTTTTTGATTTTAACACTGAAGCTTTCTTT.